The 32 T cell receptor beta chains below all came from one sample that was sequenced in a study of T cell clonality in common variable immunodeficiency. Study-level results: Fewer deletions and N-nucleotide insertions were reportedly seen in common variable immunodeficiency TCR beta sequences.

No cognate antigen is known for these TCRs. TCRdb's copy holds only in-frame clones and misses some; the assay was immunoSEQ multiplex PCR. This repertoire holds 30,000 to 35,000 clones, and none appear only once. What was sequenced was peripheral blood mononuclear cells. These receptors came from a human donor with common variable immunodeficiency.

This clone was observed a handful of times. The read finishes 3 residues shy of the CDR3 end, and the germline J gene is used to complete it. The chain carries TRBV7-9 and TRBJ2-1; D is possibly TRBD2 (6 bases). The CDR3 covers 13 residues. V lost 1 base and J lost 8, with 9 bases in between. Germline V gene sequence: CDR1 SEHNR, CDR2 FQNEAQ (reference sequence). The DNA read from the CDR3 is TGTGCCAGCAGCTTAGAATGGAGGGATGAG. It specifies CASSLEWRDE. The entire CDR3 protein reads CASSLEWRDEQFF.

The CDR3 DNA, read in part, is TGTGCCAGCAGTACCTTGGGACTACTGGAGACC. This sequence encodes CASSTLGLLET. The entire CDR3 reads CASSTLGLLETQYF. V is TRBV11-2 and J is TRBJ2-5; 7 bases are shared with TRBD2. Read sequence stops 3 residues before the CDR3 end, and the germline J gene provides the missing end. The V segment lost 6 bases and the J segment 5 bases; nucleotides outside the gene matches: 9. Per germline, CDR1 SGHAT and CDR2 FQNNGV. This CDR3 region has 14 residues.

There are many counts of this clone. The CDR3 sequence: CASSRVPGTGDTGELFF. Incomplete CDR3 DNA: TGTGCCAGCAGTCGAGTTCCCGGGACAGGGGACACCGGGGAG. The chain recombines TRBV6-2 or TRBV6-3 with TRBJ2-2; TRBD1 matches at 10 bases. From the germline J gene comes the end of the CDR3, since the read stops 3 residues before it. Trimming cost V 5 bases and J 3 bases; bases outside gene matches: 9. CDR1 is MNHEY and CDR2 is SVGEGT in the germline V gene. There are 17 residues in the CDR3.

At least ten counts were recorded for this clone. The CDR3 is cut off 3 residues early in the read; its end comes from the germline J gene. The J gene is TRBJ1-4, the V gene TRBV29-1; tentative D call: TRBD1 (5 bases). V shed 4 bases and J shed 7 bases, with 16 bases lying between them. Germline lookup yields CDR1 SQVTM and CDR2 ANQGSEA. This CDR3 region has 14 residues. Incomplete CDR3 DNA: TGCAGCGTTGCGGCCCGGGACTCAAGTGAAAAA. It encodes CSVAARDSSEK. In full, the CDR3 is CSVAARDSSEKLFF.

This clone has more than one count but fewer than ten. The read gets to within 3 residues of the CDR3 end, and the germline J gene fills in the rest. The J gene is TRBJ1-4, the V gene TRBV5-6; 7 bases agree with TRBD1. With 4 bases clipped from V and 10 bases from J, the junction kept 7 bases outside the gene matches. The CDR3 has 13 residues. The germline V gene encodes CDR1 SGHDT and CDR2 YYEEEE. The CDR3 region is CASSRKQGRKLFF. The CDR3 bases that were read are TGTGCCAGCAGCCGAAAACAGGGGAGAAAA.

This clone came up many times. The sequenced fragment ends 3 residues before the CDR3 boundary, so the rest is inferred from the germline J gene. The chain joins TRBV11-2 to TRBJ1-1, with a weak D call TRBD1 (6 bases). The CDR3 covers 14 residues. V lost 4 bases, J lost 4 bases, and 13 bases lay in between. The germline V gene has CDR1 SGHAT and CDR2 FQNNGV. Partial CDR3 DNA: TGTGCCAGCAGCTGGGGGCTCCGGGGCACTGAA. Residues: CASSWGLRGTE. The entire CDR3 reads CASSWGLRGTEAFF.

This clone appeared many times. The read falls 3 residues short of the CDR3 end, and the missing part is taken from the germline J gene. The gene calls are TRBV7-2 and TRBJ2-7, with 8 bases fitting TRBD2. The CDR3 is made up of 14 amino acids. CDR1 is SGHTA, CDR2 FQGNSA, per germline. V lost 5 bases, J lost 6 bases, and 9 bases stayed unmatched. CDR3 DNA, as far as it was read: TGTGCCAGCAGCCAAGGGCGGGAGGTCTTCGAG. This translates into CASSQGREVFE. The full CDR3 reads CASSQGREVFEQYF.

With regard to this clone: The DNA ends 3 residues before the CDR3 does, and the rest of the CDR3 is filled in from the germline J gene. The chain links TRBV30 to TRBJ1-5; D unresolved. Germline V gene sequence: CDR1 GTSNPN, CDR2 SVGIG (reference sequence). V lost 8 bases and J 2 bases, leaving 13 bases between the germline ends. The CDR3 has 13 amino acids. The CDR3 sequence: CASSMRGNQPQHF. The CDR3 DNA, read in part, is TGTGCCAGTAGTATGCGGGGCAATCAGCCC. The full variable domain, rest sourced from reference TRBV30 and TRBJ1-5, is SQTIHQWPATLVQPVGSPLSLECTVEGTSNPNLYWYRQAAGRGLQLLFYSVGIGQISSEVPQNLSASRPQDRQFILSSKKLLLSDSGFYLCASSMRGNQPQHFGDGTRLSIL.

This clone has a count of ten or more. Sequencing ends 3 residues short of the CDR3 end; the germline J gene provides the rest. The chain has TRBV7-3 and TRBJ2-1; 10 bases agree with TRBD1. This CDR3 has 15 residues. Germline loops: CDR1 SGHTA, CDR2 FQGTGA. Trimming at V came to 5 bases and at J to 3 bases, leaving 4 bases not matched to a gene. Incomplete CDR3 DNA: TGTGCCAGCAGCATGACAGGGGGCTTCTACAATGAG. Its protein is CASSMTGGFYNE. The full-length CDR3 reads as CASSMTGGFYNEQFF.

Points on this clone: The missing CDR3 end, 3 residues past where the read stops, is filled in from the germline J gene. The gene calls are TRBV19 and TRBJ2-6, with a weak D call TRBD1 (5 bases). Germline lookup yields CDR1 LNHDA and CDR2 SQIVND (reference sequence). V was trimmed by 1 base and J by 0 bases, leaving 13 bases between them. The CDR3 extends over 18 amino acids. CDR3 DNA (partial): TGTGCCAGTAGTATAGGAGAAGGGGTCGACTCTGGGGCCAACGTC. Translating it yields CASSIGEGVDSGANV. The entire CDR3 protein is CASSIGEGVDSGANVLTF.

A remark on this clone: The CDR3 end lies 3 residues beyond the end of the read and is filled in from the germline J gene. The chain recombines TRBV5-6 with TRBJ1-2; D remains ambiguous. CDR1 and CDR2 from the germline V gene are SGHDT and YYEEEE. Trimming took off 2 bases at V and 7 bases at J, with 15 bases between the two ends. This CDR3 contains 14 residues. The part of the CDR3 DNA that was read is TGTGCCAGCAGCTTAGCCTATGACAAATCTGGC. This encodes CASSLAYDKSG. The full CDR3 protein is CASSLAYDKSGYTF.

This clone occurred many times. The read ends 3 residues before the CDR3 terminus; that terminus is restored from the germline J gene. This chain connects TRBV27 to TRBJ2-1; D is possibly TRBD2 (6 bases). Germline-derived CDR1 and CDR2 are MNHEY and SMNVEV (reference sequence). The CDR3 contains 15 residues. V was shortened by 7 bases and J by 9 bases, with 22 bases between the two germline ends. CDR3 residues: CASTYAGLGYGEQFF. CDR3 bases read: TGTGCCAGCACTTATGCGGGATTGGGGTATGGTGAG.

There are many counts of this clone. The CDR3 end is not reached by the read, which stops 3 residues before it; the germline J gene fills it in. The chain recombines TRBV4-2 with TRBJ2-3, with a weak D call TRBD1 (5 bases). From germline, CDR1 is LGHNA and CDR2 YNFKEQ. The CDR3 is 14 amino acids. V was shortened by 0 bases and J by 5 bases, with 9 bases between the two germline ends. The sequenced CDR3 bases are TGTGCCAGCAGCCAAGATTCAGGGATAGATACG. Translation: CASSQDSGIDT. Given in full, the CDR3 is CASSQDSGIDTQYF.

This clone has only a few counts. Sequencing ends 3 residues short of the CDR3 end; the germline J gene provides the rest. The chain couples TRBV7-2 to TRBJ2-7; 8 bases match TRBD1. The ends lost 0 bases at V and 2 bases at J; junction bases unmatched: 12. The germline gives CDR1 SGHTA, CDR2 FQGNSA. This CDR3 comprises 18 residues. CDR3 loop: CASSLAPPTGVRAYEQYF. The part of the CDR3 DNA that was read is TGTGCCAGCAGCTTAGCCCCTCCGACAGGGGTACGGGCCTACGAG.

This clone was observed a handful of times. The read finishes 3 residues shy of the CDR3 end, and the germline J gene is used to complete it. V usage is TRBV7-2 and J usage is TRBJ2-3; D remains ambiguous. Trimming removed 7 bases at V and 6 bases at J, with 8 bases between. Germline V CDR1 and CDR2: SGHTA, FQGNSA. The CDR3 runs 11 residues. CDR3 protein: CASTPRDTQYF. CDR3 bases read: TGTGCCAGCACCCCAAGGGATACG.

This clone was found many times. Read sequence stops 3 residues before the CDR3 end, and the germline J gene provides the missing end. The rearrangement uses TRBV5-1 and TRBJ2-3; perhaps TRBD2 as D (5 bases). The V gene lost 1 base and the J gene lost 4 bases, with 13 bases spanning the gap. Germline values: CDR1 SGHRS, CDR2 YFSETQ. This CDR3 comprises 15 residues. This CDR3 is CASSLKSSPPDTQYF. Partial CDR3 DNA: TGCGCCAGCAGCTTGAAATCTAGCCCCCCAGATACG.

This clone was detected ten times or more. The CDR3 goes on 3 residues after the read ends, and that part is filled in from the germline J gene. The chain employs TRBV28 and TRBJ2-2; 8 bases agree with TRBD1. CDR1 is MDHEN and CDR2 is SYDVKM in the germline V gene. J gave up 5 bases and V 5 bases, and 4 bases lay outside the gene matches. This CDR3 is built from 14 residues. The CDR3 DNA, read in part, is TGTGCCAGCAGTCGGGACAGGAGGACCGGGGAG. Amino acid sequence: CASSRDRRTGE. The whole CDR3 protein reads CASSRDRRTGELFF.

At least ten counts were recorded for this clone. The read ends 3 residues shy of where the CDR3 ends; the end is completed using the germline J gene. The chain is built from TRBV7-3 and TRBJ2-3; 10 nucleotides align to TRBD1. The length of the CDR3 is 15 residues. V lost 5 bases, J lost 5 bases, and 7 bases stayed unmatched. Germline CDR1 SGHTA, CDR2 FQGTGA. CDR3 region: CASSPDRGRGDTQYF. The CDR3 DNA, read in part, is TGTGCCAGCAGCCCCGACAGGGGGCGCGGAGATACG.

With regard to this clone: The CDR3 extends 3 residues past the end of the read, so its final part is completed from the germline J gene. This sequence joins TRBV2 and TRBJ2-2, with D perhaps matching TRBD1 (5 bases). Germline CDR1 reads SNHLY; CDR2 reads FYNNEI. CDR3 size: 15 residues. The V and J ends lost 8 bases and 6 bases respectively, with 19 bases between them. The covered CDR3 bases are TGTGCCAGCCGAAGGGGAAAGAATTTGTCCGGGGAG. Its translation is CASRRGKNLSGE. The entire CDR3 is CASRRGKNLSGELFF.

This clone was found a few times. The read terminates 3 residues ahead of where the CDR3 ends, so the germline J gene completes it. The V and J genes are TRBV19 and TRBJ2-1, with TRBD2 as a possible D gene (6 bases). Germline V gene lookup returns CDR1 LNHDA and CDR2 SQIVND (reference sequence). This CDR3 region has 13 residues. Trimming left V 8 bases short and J 3 bases short, with 11 bases between. The CDR3 spells CASSSTSYNEQFF. The sequenced part of the CDR3 DNA is TGTGCCAGTTCCTCGACTAGCTACAATGAG.

Comments on this clone: The missing CDR3 end, 3 residues past where the read stops, is filled in from the germline J gene. The chain is built from TRBV6-2 or TRBV6-3 and TRBJ2-2, with 7 bases identical to TRBD1. Unmatched junction bases numbered 5, after V lost 4 bases and J lost 0 bases. The CDR3 has 16 residues. Germline lookup yields CDR1 MNHEY and CDR2 SVGEGT. The CDR3 loop is CASSSSRGTNTGELFF. Partial CDR3 DNA: TGTGCCAGCAGTTCCTCCAGGGGGACGAACACCGGGGAG.

CDR3 DNA, as far as it was read: TGTGCCAGCAGTATGAAGGACAGGGGGGGCTATGGC. Its protein is CASSMKDRGGYG. The entire CDR3 protein reads CASSMKDRGGYGYTF. The gene calls are TRBV13 and TRBJ1-2, with 10 bases identical to TRBD1. The CDR3 extends 3 residues past the end of the read, so its final part is completed from the germline J gene. CDR3 length: 15 amino acids. The V and J ends lost 6 bases and 4 bases, in that order; junction bases with no gene match: 8. Germline CDR1 is PRHDT and CDR2 is FYEKMQ (reference sequence).

This clone turned up a few times. The CDR3 extends 3 residues past the end of the read, so its final part is completed from the germline J gene. The chain links TRBV30 to TRBJ2-7; 14 bases agree with TRBD2. V lost 8 bases to trimming and J lost 6 bases; unmatched junction nucleotides: 9. The CDR3 has 14 amino acids. Germline V gives CDR1 GTSNPN, CDR2 SVGIG (reference sequence). CDR3 region: CAQGLAGAVGEQYF. The sequenced part of the CDR3 DNA is TGTGCCCAGGGACTAGCGGGAGCGGTTGGCGAG.

CDR3 bases read: TGTGCCAGCAGCTCGATCGGGACAGGAAACACTGAA. Translated: CASSSIGTGNTE. The whole CDR3 region reads CASSSIGTGNTEAFF. The chain couples TRBV7-9 to TRBJ1-1, with 8 nucleotides matching TRBD1. The CDR3 extends 3 residues past the end of the read, so its final part is completed from the germline J gene. The germline CDR1 and CDR2 sequences are SEHNR and FQNEAQ (reference sequence). Germline trimming cut 4 bases from V and 2 bases from J; bases unmatched to any gene: 6. The CDR3 has 15 residues.

This clone was counted at least ten times. The read is 3 residues too short to cover the CDR3 end, so that end is filled in from the germline J gene. The chain uses TRBV19 and TRBJ2-2; 10 bases align to TRBD2. In germline, CDR1 is LNHDA, CDR2 SQIVND (reference sequence). The CDR3 is 14 residues long. V lost 9 bases and J lost 1; bases outside the gene matches: 2. CDR3 sequence reads: CASASGRNTGELFF. The sequenced part of the CDR3 DNA is TGTGCCAGCGCTAGCGGGAGGAACACCGGGGAG.

A few counts support this clone. Relative to the germline gene, one junction end is altered; a read error may explain this. The part of the CDR3 DNA that was read is TGTTCCAGCGGTATTCAGGGGGCTGGTGGC. Encoded protein: CSSGIQGAGG. The CDR3 reads in full as CSSGIQGAGGYTF. The chain links TRBV7-9 to TRBJ1-2; 8 bases fit TRBD1. The read halts 3 residues ahead of the CDR3 end, with the missing end drawn from the germline J gene. Germline V gene lookup returns CDR1 SEHNR and CDR2 FQNEAQ (reference sequence). The CDR3 has 13 residues.

This clone has ten or more counts. The read is 3 residues too short to cover the CDR3 end, so that end is filled in from the germline J gene. The gene calls are TRBV20-1 and TRBJ1-1, with a possible D match to TRBD1 (5 bases). The germline V gene has CDR1 DFQATT and CDR2 SNEGSKA (reference sequence). CDR3 size: 13 residues. V lost 5 bases and J lost 0, with 10 bases in between. This CDR3 is CSARDSLNTEAFF. Partial CDR3 DNA: TGCAGTGCTCGCGACAGCCTGAACACTGAA.

Turning to this clone: Read sequence stops 3 residues before the CDR3 end, and the germline J gene provides the missing end. The chain couples TRBV7-9 to TRBJ1-5, with TRBD1 matching over 8 bases. This CDR3 spans 14 amino acids. Per germline, CDR1 SEHNR and CDR2 FQNEAQ (reference sequence). Trimming removed 5 bases from V and 6 bases from J; junction bases left unmatched: 6. CDR3 DNA (partial): TGTGCCAGCAGCCCCCCAGGGGGCCCTCAGCCC. Protein sequence: CASSPPGGPQP. The whole CDR3 is CASSPPGGPQPQHF.

In its sample, this clone was seen a few times. The read ends 3 residues before the CDR3 terminus; that terminus is restored from the germline J gene. This chain joins TRBV20-1 and TRBJ1-1, with TRBD1 as a possible D gene (5 bases). Trimming took off 3 bases at V and 4 bases at J, with 9 bases between the two ends. The CDR3 has 12 amino acids. The germline gives CDR1 DFQATT, CDR2 SNEGSKA (reference sequence). The covered CDR3 bases are TGCAGTGCTAGCGGGGGGAGCACTGAA. Encoded protein: CSASGGSTE. The full CDR3 is CSASGGSTEAFF.

There are a few counts of this clone. The read comes to an end 3 residues before the CDR3 does, leaving the germline J gene to fill in the end. This sequence joins TRBV7-8 and TRBJ1-3; 9 bases agree with TRBD1. There are 16 residues in the CDR3. The V and J ends lost 3 bases and 0 bases, in that order; junction bases with no gene match: 3. Germline V gene data show CDR1 as SGHVS and CDR2 as FQNEAQ. The CDR3 bases that were read are TGTGCCAGCAGCTTGGGGACAGGGTACTCTGGAAACACC. Its translation: CASSLGTGYSGNT. The entire CDR3 is CASSLGTGYSGNTIYF.

This clone was detected many times. The read comes to an end 3 residues before the CDR3 does, leaving the germline J gene to fill in the end. V usage is TRBV7-2 and J usage is TRBJ2-7; 10 bases are a match to TRBD2. V lost 4 bases, J lost 5 bases, and 5 bases stayed unmatched. This CDR3 has 14 residues. Germline values: CDR1 SGHTA, CDR2 FQGNSA. CDR3: CASSSLAGSDEQYF. The covered CDR3 bases are TGTGCCAGCAGCTCACTAGCGGGATCCGACGAG. Drawing the rest from reference TRBV7-2 and TRBJ2-7, the complete variable domain is GAGVSQSPSNKVTEKGKDVELRCDPISGHTALYWYRQSLGQGLEFLIYFQGNSAPDKSGLPSDRFSAERTGGSVSTLTIQRTQQEDSAVYLCASSSLAGSDEQYFGPGTRLTVT.

Regarding this clone: The observed sequence ends 3 residues before the CDR3 terminus, with the missing tail filled in from the germline J gene. The chain employs TRBV7-9 and TRBJ2-7, with 9 positions matching TRBD2. Germline-derived CDR1 and CDR2 are SEHNR and FQNEAQ (reference sequence). V lost 5 bases to trimming and J lost 0 bases; unmatched junction nucleotides: 2. The CDR3 covers 14 residues. The DNA read from the CDR3 is TGTGCCAGCAGCCGACTAGCGGCCTCCTACGAG. It specifies CASSRLAASYE. The full CDR3 sequence reads CASSRLAASYEQYF. Full variable domain (remainder filled in from reference TRBV7-9 and TRBJ2-7): DTGVSQNPRHKITKRGQNVTFRCDPISEHNRLYWYRQTLGQGPEFLTYFQNEAQLEKSRLLSDRFSAERPKGSFSTLEIQRTEQGDSAMYLCASSRLAASYEQYFGPGTRLTVT.